Below are 5 T cell receptor beta chains sequenced from a single sample in a study of sequential checkpoint blockade in melanoma. Sequenced by immunoSEQ multiplex PCR; TCRdb stores in-frame clones only, minus some. Of 12,000 to 15,000 clones in the sample, less than 55% were seen once. Treatment given: randomized to nivolumab then ipilimumab (arm A) or the reverse (arm B). Source: CD8+ T cells sorted from blood (inferred from file names), taken from a patient given nivolumab and ipilimumab in sequence. The receptors were gathered from a human donor with melanoma.

This chain connects TRBV9 to TRBJ1-3; TRBD1 matches 7 bases. V lost 4 bases, J lost 0 bases, and 7 bases stayed unmatched. The CDR3 has 16 residues. CDR1 is SGDLS and CDR2 is YYNGEE in the germline V gene. CDR3 region: CASSSTGASSGNTIYF. CDR3 in DNA: TGTGCCAGCAGCAGCACAGGGGCAAGCTCTGGAAACACCATATATTTT. Full variable domain (rest looked up from reference TRBV9 and TRBJ1-3): DSGVTQTPKHLITATGQRVTLRCSPRSGDLSVYWYQQSLDQGLQFLIQYYNGEERAKGNILERFSAQQFPDLHSELNLSSLELGDSALYFCASSSTGASSGNTIYFGEGSWLTVV.

V and J are TRBV2 and TRBJ2-1, with 14 bases fitting TRBD2. Germline V gene sequence: CDR1 SNHLY, CDR2 FYNNEI. The CDR3 has 16 residues. V was clipped by 4 bases and J by 12 bases; unmatched bases: 11. The CDR3 DNA is TGTGCCAGCAGTGGGTCTAGACTAGCGGGGGGGCACGGGCAGTTCTTC. As protein: CASSGSRLAGGHGQFF.

The table lists this clone with a few counts. The chain joins TRBV14 to TRBJ2-7; 10 positions match TRBD1. V lost 5 bases and J lost 5; bases outside the gene matches: 12. The germline V gene has CDR1 SGHDN and CDR2 FVKESK. The CDR3 contains 16 residues. This CDR3 is CASSYISGTGAHEQYF. The CDR3 DNA reads TGTGCCAGCAGCTACATTTCCGGGACAGGGGCCCACGAGCAGTACTTC.

The chain carries TRBV19 and TRBJ2-7, with 7 bases lining up with TRBD1. The CDR3 runs to 14 residues. Trimming at V came to 6 bases and at J to 1 base, leaving 6 bases not matched to a gene. Germline loops: CDR1 LNHDA, CDR2 SQIVND (reference sequence). CDR3 protein: CASSAGTASYEQYF. For the CDR3, the DNA is TGTGCCAGTAGCGCCGGGACAGCTTCCTACGAGCAGTACTTC.

The J gene is TRBJ1-5, the V gene TRBV28, with TRBD1 identical over 7 bases. Germline V lookup: CDR1 MDHEN, CDR2 SYDVKM. This CDR3 comprises 15 residues. J lost 0 bases, V lost 5 bases, and 4 bases had no gene match. This chain's CDR3 is CASSPGQDSNQPQHF. In DNA form, the CDR3 reads TGTGCCAGCAGTCCAGGACAGGATAGCAATCAGCCCCAGCATTTT.